A selection of T cell receptor beta chains follows, all from one sample in a study of regulatory dendritic cells for organ transplantation. No antigen has been identified for these receptors. Using immunoSEQ multiplex PCR, the repertoire was profiled, and TCRdb retains in-frame clones only, with some absent. This sample has over 9,500 clones; 89% occur once, and the top ten carry 0.2% to 0.25%. The sequencing input was naive CD8+ T cells from blood cultured with regulatory dendritic cells. These receptors all come from a human donor in good health. Both conserved end residues are part of each CDR3. Each record gives: D gene, V gene, J gene, CDR3 protein. A D gene is named only where the DNA matches it firmly.

>-|TRBV9|-
CASSVAPGQIYEQYF
>-|TRBV11-2|TRBJ1-1
CASSPRQKMNTEAFF
>-|TRBV7-9|TRBJ1-3
CASSSLVGGGNTIYF
>TRBD2|TRBV9|TRBJ2-1
CASGVAGGQLDEQFF
>-|TRBV2|TRBJ2-7
CASSEYSPGPSEQYF
>-|TRBV7-3|TRBJ1-1
CASSLALNTEAFF
>TRBD2|TRBV13|TRBJ2-7
CASSSLAGTYEQYF
>TRBD1|TRBV9|TRBJ1-1
CASSAGTGKYEAFF
>-|TRBV13|TRBJ2-5
CASSNGIGFGETQYF
>TRBD1|TRBV27|TRBJ2-1
CASRTGVLTYNEQFF